This T cell receptor beta chain stems from a study of blood T cells in healthy people across ages. The study, taken as a whole, reports: TCR beta diversity tracked closely with naive T cell percentage. Getting older went along with TCR beta diversity per million T cells dropping roughly linearly.

Together with a sample-barcoded 5' primer, a J-beta primer mix was included in a second PCR lasting about 6 to 11 cycles. Through a template-switch adaptor with 12 random nucleotides, each cDNA molecule received a tag. TCRdb itself ran the 5' RACE reads through MiXCR, one entry per CDR3 protein. The sample records 750,000 to 1,000,000 distinct CDR3 sequences, about 27% being singletons. Of note for this clonotype: Antigen unknown.

The V and J ends lost 3 bases and 0 bases respectively, with 9 bases between them. The CDR3 has 16 residues. The germline V gene encodes CDR1 ENHRY and CDR2 SYGVKD. The same sample was also studied in work on T cells of mothers and their children. That paper states: Related and unrelated pairs show TCR recombination output that thymic selection shapes similarly.

The sequence came from a woman aged 40 to 50 in good health. Source material: blood. The chain combines TRBV10-3 with TRBJ2-6; maybe TRBD2 (5 bases). The CDR3 reads CAISDGRSSGANVLTF. CDR3 bases: TGTGCCATCAGTGATGGGAGAAGCTCTGGGGCCAACGTCCTGACTTTC.